The 31 T cell receptor beta chains listed next were all sequenced from one sample in a study of T cell changes during pregnancy in multiple sclerosis. The repertoire was sequenced with immunoSEQ multiplex PCR; TCRdb's copy has only in-frame clones and lacks some. The sample holds fewer than 95,000 clones, around 90% seen once. The material was peripheral blood, obtained in the first trimester of pregnancy. The receptors derive from a female donor in good health, enrolled as a control in a pregnancy study.

This chain joins TRBV5-1 and TRBJ2-7, with TRBD1 matching over 9 bases. This CDR3 is built from 14 residues. Germline values: CDR1 SGHRS, CDR2 YFSETQ. The V and J ends lost 2 bases and 4 bases, in that order; junction bases with no gene match: 4. CDR3 protein: CASSFDRGFYEQYF. As DNA, the CDR3 is TGCGCCAGCAGCTTCGACAGGGGGTTTTACGAGCAGTACTTC.

In the case of this clone: Mismatch with germline at one junction end may stem from a read error. The identical CDR3 is also encoded by other nucleotide sequences in the sample. The chain has TRBV28 and TRBJ1-5; 9 bases are a match to TRBD1. CDR3 length: 14 amino acids. Germline V CDR1 and CDR2: MDHEN, SYDVKM. CDR3 DNA sequence: TGTGCCAGCAGTTTGGGACAGGGCAACCAGCCCCAGCATTTT. It translates to CASSLGQGNQPQHF.

This clone occurred once. V usage is TRBV27 and J usage is TRBJ2-7, with 9 positions matching TRBD2. This CDR3 contains 15 residues. V dropped 5 bases and J dropped 3; count of bases not matched to a gene: 8. Germline V CDR1 and CDR2: MNHEY, SMNVEV (reference sequence). CDR3 amino acids: CASSPGLAGNYEQYF. CDR3 DNA sequence: TGTGCCAGCAGTCCAGGCCTAGCGGGGAACTACGAGCAGTACTTC.

V and J are TRBV6-5 and TRBJ2-5; 8 positions agree with TRBD1. V was pared by 6 bases and J by 5 bases, with 11 bases of the junction left unmatched. CDR1 and CDR2 (germline): MNHEY, SVGAGI. The CDR3 has 15 amino acids. CDR3 sequence reads: CASSRGQGRGETQYF. CDR3 bases: TGTGCCAGCAGCCGAGGACAGGGACGGGGGGAGACCCAGTACTTC.

This chain uses TRBV15 with TRBJ2-7, with 7 positions matching TRBD1. CDR1 LNHNV and CDR2 YYDKDF come from the germline V gene (reference sequence). The CDR3 runs to 14 residues. Germline trimming cut 3 bases from V and 4 bases from J; bases unmatched to any gene: 6. The CDR3 region is CATSRGTELYEQYF. The CDR3 DNA reads TGTGCCACCAGCAGGGGGACAGAGTTATACGAGCAGTACTTC.

The chain carries TRBV28 and TRBJ2-1; 10 bases line up with TRBD2. J gave up 4 bases and V 8 bases, and 5 bases lay outside the gene matches. This CDR3 contains 14 residues. Germline V gene data show CDR1 as MDHEN and CDR2 as SYDVKM. DNA for the CDR3: TGTGCCAGCCCCGTAGCGGGAGGTTACAATGAGCAGTTCTTC. Translated, it gives CASPVAGGYNEQFF.

The rearrangement joins TRBV4-1 to TRBJ2-7, with D possibly matching TRBD1 (5 bases). Germline values: CDR1 MGHRA, CDR2 YSYEKL. Between the trimmed V and J ends, which lost 5 bases and 0 bases, there was a span of 20 bases. The CDR3 is 17 amino acids. The CDR3 loop is CASSVSRRGEISYEQYF. DNA for the CDR3: TGCGCCAGCAGCGTATCACGAAGGGGCGAAATCTCCTACGAGCAGTACTTC.

The chain links TRBV14 to TRBJ1-1; no clear D gene. CDR1 and CDR2 (germline): SGHDN, FVKESK. V lost 4 bases to trimming and J lost 10 bases, with 19 bases between them. This CDR3 region has 14 residues. The CDR3, as DNA: TGTGCCAGCAGCCCCCTAACCCTTCCCGGCGGAGCTTTCTTT. This codes for CASSPLTLPGGAFF.

This chain uses TRBV5-1 with TRBJ2-7; 9 bases match TRBD2. Trimming at V came to 5 bases and at J to 2 bases, leaving 17 bases not matched to a gene. This CDR3 is built from 18 residues. Looked up from germline, CDR1 is SGHRS and CDR2 is YFSETQ. In DNA form, the CDR3 reads TGCGCCAGCAGTCGGTCCCTCCCCCTAGCGGGAAACCCCTACGAGCAGTACTTC. Residues: CASSRSLPLAGNPYEQYF.

This chain links TRBV10-3 with TRBJ2-3, with a weak D call TRBD1 (6 bases). The CDR3 covers 17 residues. Germline-derived CDR1 and CDR2 are ENHRY and SYGVKD. The V and J ends lost 7 bases and 5 bases respectively, with 25 bases between them. CDR3 residues: CAIKGTGTQGTRDTQYF. The DNA of the CDR3 is TGTGCCATCAAGGGGACGGGGACACAGGGCACACGAGATACGCAGTATTTT.

The rearrangement joins TRBV2 to TRBJ2-2; D possibly corresponds to TRBD2 (5 bases). V lost 6 bases and J lost 7, with 9 bases in between. CDR1 is SNHLY and CDR2 is FYNNEI in the germline V gene. CDR3 length: 12 amino acids. The CDR3 reads CASREDSGELFF. In DNA, the CDR3 is TGTGCCAGCAGGGAGGATAGCGGGGAGCTGTTTTTT.

The V and J genes are TRBV5-1 and TRBJ1-1; 7 bases are shared with TRBD1. With 4 bases clipped from V and 2 bases from J, the junction kept 5 bases outside the gene matches. The CDR3 loop spans 14 amino acids. CDR1 is SGHRS and CDR2 is YFSETQ in the germline V gene. In nucleotides, the CDR3 is TGCGCCAGCAGCCTGAACAGGGGTAACACTGAAGCTTTCTTT. Translating it yields CASSLNRGNTEAFF.

V is TRBV10-3 and J is TRBJ2-1; 7 bases line up with TRBD2. The CDR3 extends over 16 amino acids. Germline CDR1 and CDR2: ENHRY and SYGVKD. Trimming at V came to 4 bases and at J to 3 bases, leaving 9 bases not matched to a gene. In DNA form, the CDR3 reads TGTGCCATCAGTGGGGGAGGGGTTCGAAGCTACAATGAGCAGTTCTTC. Its protein is CAISGGGVRSYNEQFF.

The chain uses TRBV11-3 and TRBJ2-1; TRBD2 aligns across 14 bases. The CDR3 runs to 17 residues. Germline CDR1 is SGHNT and CDR2 is YENEEA. The J segment lost 8 bases and the V segment lost 2 bases, leaving 8 bases of the junction unmatched. Written as DNA, the CDR3 is TGTGCCAGCAGCTTACAAGCGGGACTAGCGGGAGCCGATGAGCAGTTCTTC. Protein: CASSLQAGLAGADEQFF.

The CDR3 is CASSLALTGGSGGYTF. In nucleotides, the CDR3 is TGTGCCAGCAGCTTAGCGTTAACAGGGGGCAGCGGTGGCTACACCTTC. The chain uses TRBV7-2 and TRBJ1-2; TRBD1 agrees at 9 bases. CDR1 SGHTA and CDR2 FQGNSA come from the germline V gene. V shed 0 bases and J 7 bases; nucleotides not matched to a gene: 9. The CDR3 is made up of 16 amino acids.

The table lists this clone with a count of one. The chain recombines TRBV27 with TRBJ2-7; maybe TRBD1 (5 bases). Per the germline V gene, CDR1 is MNHEY and CDR2 is SMNVEV (reference sequence). This CDR3 has 14 residues. V lost 1 base, J lost 2 bases, and 9 bases lay in between. CDR3 nucleotide sequence: TGTGCCAGCAGTTTATTCCCAGGGACCTACGAGCAGTACTTC. Amino acids: CASSLFPGTYEQYF.

The chain recombines TRBV5-8 with TRBJ1-5; D remains unclear. The germline gives CDR1 SGHTS, CDR2 YDEGEE. This CDR3 is built from 15 residues. Between the trimmed V and J ends, which lost 1 base and 0 bases, there was a span of 8 bases. CDR3 amino acids: CASSLLSFSNQPQHF. CDR3 bases: TGTGCCAGCAGCTTGTTGAGTTTTAGCAATCAGCCCCAGCATTTT. Full variable domain (remainder filled in from reference TRBV5-8 and TRBJ1-5): EAGVTQSPTHLIKTRGQQATLRCSPISGHTSVYWYQQALGLGLQFLLWYDEGEERNRGNFPPRFSGRQFPNYSSELNVNALELEDSALYLCASSLLSFSNQPQHFGDGTRLSIL.

The rearrangement uses TRBV6-5 and TRBJ1-5; TRBD1 aligns across 7 bases. Trimming removed 4 bases from V and 2 bases from J; junction bases left unmatched: 5. CDR1 is MNHEY and CDR2 is SVGAGI in the germline V gene. This CDR3 spans 15 amino acids. The CDR3 DNA is TGTGCCAGCAGTTCCAGGGGGTTAGGCAATCAGCCCCAGCATTTT. Translated, it gives CASSSRGLGNQPQHF.

The chain joins TRBV28 to TRBJ1-5; D is unresolved. This CDR3 is 16 amino acids long. V lost 1 base and J 0 bases, leaving 10 bases between the germline ends. The germline V gene has CDR1 MDHEN and CDR2 SYDVKM. CDR3 coding DNA: TGTGCCAGCAGTTTATTTCAGGTACTTAGCAATCAGCCCCAGCATTTT. Protein product: CASSLFQVLSNQPQHF.

V is TRBV29-1 and J is TRBJ2-5; 11 bases agree with TRBD2. This CDR3 has 15 residues. Germline CDR1 reads SQVTM; CDR2 reads ANQGSEA. V lost 3 bases to trimming and J lost 7 bases; unmatched junction nucleotides: 10. This chain's CDR3 is CSVEVLAGGGGTQYF. CDR3 bases: TGCAGCGTTGAGGTTTTAGCGGGAGGGGGAGGGACCCAGTACTTC.

The chain has TRBV4-2 and TRBJ2-2; 8 positions match TRBD2. CDR1 is LGHNA, CDR2 YNFKEQ, per germline. The CDR3 has 14 residues. Losses at the gene ends were 6 bases for V and 5 bases for J; bases not matched to a gene: 5. The CDR3 loop reads CASSRGGRTGELFF. Here the CDR3 DNA reads TGTGCCAGCAGTCGCGGGGGGAGGACCGGGGAGCTGTTTTTT.

The rearrangement joins TRBV21-1 to TRBJ2-4; TRBD1 was called by the table and not checked on the DNA. TRBV21-1 is a pseudogene segment. The CDR3 runs to 13 residues. CDR3 loop: CASSKKVDRVEYF. The CDR3 region has the DNA TGTGCCAGCAGCAAAAAGGTGGACAGGGTCGAGTACTTC.

Only one count was recorded for this clone. The chain is built from TRBV7-2 and TRBJ1-2; D remains ambiguous. This CDR3 region has 15 residues. In germline, CDR1 is SGHTA, CDR2 FQGNSA. The germline V and J ends were trimmed by 2 bases and 1 base, with 11 bases remaining between them. DNA for the CDR3: TGTGCCAGCAGCTTAATGGCGGAACTTAACTATGGCTACACCTTC. Protein: CASSLMAELNYGYTF.

V and J are TRBV30 and TRBJ2-1; 16 bases are shared with TRBD2. The length of the CDR3 is 21 residues. Germline V lookup: CDR1 GTSNPN, CDR2 SVGIG (reference sequence). Unmatched junction bases numbered 14, after V lost 3 bases and J lost 0 bases. The CDR3 sequence: CAWSSPGTSGRVGSSYNEQFF. In DNA form, the CDR3 reads TGTGCCTGGAGCTCCCCGGGGACTAGCGGGAGGGTCGGAAGCTCCTACAATGAGCAGTTCTTC.

The table lists this clone with a count of one. The CDR3 coding sequence is TGTGCCAGCAGTGAATACACTACAGGGGTTAATGAGCAGTTCTTC. This gives the protein CASSEYTTGVNEQFF. The genes are TRBV25-1 and TRBJ2-1; TRBD1 agrees at 7 bases. Germline assignment: CDR1 MGHDK and CDR2 SYGVNS. This CDR3 is built from 15 residues. J gave up 7 bases and V 0 bases, and 6 bases lay outside the gene matches.

The chain is built from TRBV4-1 and TRBJ2-2; perhaps TRBD1 as D (6 bases). Trimming shortened V by 0 bases and J by 2 bases, and 13 bases separated the two germline ends. CDR1 is MGHRA and CDR2 is YSYEKL in the germline V gene. This CDR3 comprises 17 residues. The CDR3 sequence is CASSQESWDTNTGELFF. CDR3 bases: TGCGCCAGCAGCCAAGAGTCATGGGACACCAACACCGGGGAGCTGTTTTTT.

This clone was observed a few times. V is TRBV2 and J is TRBJ2-1; perhaps TRBD2 as D (5 bases). V lost 3 bases, J lost 5 bases, and 14 bases lay in between. CDR3 size: 15 residues. In germline, CDR1 is SNHLY, CDR2 FYNNEI. CDR3 region: CASSDQYGGNNEQFF. DNA of the CDR3: TGTGCCAGCAGTGATCAGTACGGAGGAAACAATGAGCAGTTCTTC. Variable domain in full (rest from reference TRBV2 and TRBJ2-1): EPEVTQTPSHQVTQMGQEVILRCVPISNHLYFYWYRQILGQKVEFLVSFYNNEISEKSEIFDDQFSVERPDGSNFTLKIRSTKLEDSAMYFCASSDQYGGNNEQFFGPGTRLTVL.

This clone was detected only a few times. The chain couples TRBV19 to TRBJ2-1; the D gene is possibly TRBD2 (6 bases). V lost 2 bases and J lost 7, with 15 bases in between. The CDR3 is 15 residues long. The germline V gene has CDR1 LNHDA and CDR2 SQIVND (reference sequence). In DNA form, the CDR3 reads TGTGCCAGTAGTATAACTAGCACCGGAACAAATGAGCAGTTCTTC. It specifies CASSITSTGTNEQFF.

The chain has TRBV18 and TRBJ2-5, with a possible D match to TRBD1 (6 bases). Trimming stripped 0 bases from V and 4 bases from J, with 9 bases between. The germline CDR1 and CDR2 sequences are KGHSH and LQKENI. The CDR3 loop spans 14 amino acids. The DNA for the CDR3 is TGTGCCAGCTCACCACCCACAGGGTCAGAGACCCAGTACTTC. Protein product: CASSPPTGSETQYF.

The chain combines TRBV28 with TRBJ2-7; TRBD1 matches 7 bases. CDR3 length: 12 amino acids. The germline V gene encodes CDR1 MDHEN and CDR2 SYDVKM. The V and J ends lost 8 bases and 2 bases, in that order; junction bases with no gene match: 3. The CDR3 sequence: CASGDSPYEQYF. CDR3 in DNA: TGTGCCAGCGGGGACAGCCCCTACGAGCAGTACTTC.

This clone has only one observation. V gene TRBV9 combines with J gene TRBJ2-2, with D unresolved. The CDR3 covers 12 residues. Trimming shortened V by 0 bases and J by 7 bases, and 4 bases separated the two germline ends. CDR1 is SGDLS and CDR2 is YYNGEE in the germline V gene. The CDR3 loop is CASSVGIGELFF. The CDR3 coding sequence is TGTGCCAGCAGCGTAGGTATCGGGGAGCTGTTTTTT.